The present T cell receptor beta chain was sequenced within a study of blood T cell repertoires in COVID-19. Background on the study: Collection of acute and convalescent COVID-19 samples took place in the United States, Italy and Spain.

The germline V gene has CDR1 DFQATT and CDR2 SNEGSKA (reference sequence). This CDR3 contains 10 residues. V gave up 8 bases and J gave up 7 bases, with 11 bases separating them. Libraries were prepared by immunoSEQ multiplex PCR; TCRdb keeps only in-frame clonotypes and omits some of them. The table has 220,000 or so clones, around 82% seen once. Sequenced input: peripheral blood. The TCR originated in a woman aged 55-75 years with acute or convalescent COVID-19. The chain joins TRBV20-1 to TRBJ1-1; possibly TRBD1 for D (5 bases). The CDR3 region has the DNA TGCAGTTTAGGACAAGTTGAAGCTTTCTTT. Protein: CSLGQVEAFF.